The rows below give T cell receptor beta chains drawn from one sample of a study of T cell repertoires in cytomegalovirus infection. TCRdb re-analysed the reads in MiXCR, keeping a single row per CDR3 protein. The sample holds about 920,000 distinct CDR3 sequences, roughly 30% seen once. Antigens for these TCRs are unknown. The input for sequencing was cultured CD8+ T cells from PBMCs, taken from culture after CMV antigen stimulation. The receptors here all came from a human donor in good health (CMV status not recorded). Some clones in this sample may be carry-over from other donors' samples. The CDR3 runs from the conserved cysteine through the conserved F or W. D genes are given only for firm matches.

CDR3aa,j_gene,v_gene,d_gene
CASSLMAGQESYEQYF,TRBJ2-7,TRBV7-9,TRBD1
CASAGRGLWNEQFF,TRBJ2-1,TRBV2,-
CASSLVGERSGYTF,TRBJ1-2,TRBV5-1,-
CASSPYGGQGPETQYF,TRBJ2-5,TRBV7-9,TRBD1
CASSLSAPGQDEQYF,TRBJ2-7,TRBV7-6,-
CASTPVGSHTEAFF,TRBJ1-1,TRBV28,-
CASSMTGGRNNSPLHF,TRBJ1-6,TRBV2,TRBD1
CASSIRLRSGNTIYF,TRBJ1-3,TRBV19,-
CASSFGTGELAPDGYTF,TRBJ1-2,TRBV27,TRBD1
CASSQDSTGGLTEAFF,TRBJ1-1,TRBV4-3,TRBD1
CASSPWVGPNTGELFF,TRBJ2-2,TRBV4-3,-
CASRFPLAGGTDTQYF,TRBJ2-3,TRBV2,TRBD2
CASRTTGALRETQYF,TRBJ2-5,TRBV7-2,TRBD1
CASSLSASTNQPQHF,TRBJ1-5,TRBV27,-
CASSTLRPGELFF,TRBJ2-2,TRBV12-3/TRBV12-4,-
CASPVAGAFFNEQFF,TRBJ2-1,TRBV6-1,TRBD2
CASSLGHGATEAFF,TRBJ1-1,TRBV5-5,-
CASSPIPNEQFF,TRBJ2-1,TRBV7-9,-
CASSPLGNIQYF,TRBJ2-4,TRBV7-8,-
CASSQLQGAWVAQHF,TRBJ1-5,TRBV4-1,TRBD1
CATSRDKGLRNEQFF,TRBJ2-1,TRBV15,-
CASSFVQTGAYEQYF,TRBJ2-7,TRBV7-9,-
CASSYSNGVGSPLHF,TRBJ1-6,TRBV6-2/TRBV6-3,-
CASSYLQGVRTGELFF,TRBJ2-2,TRBV6-2/TRBV6-3,TRBD1
CASSPRQGAHEQYF,TRBJ2-7,TRBV7-2,TRBD1
CASSYATGWAEAFF,TRBJ1-1,TRBV6-2/TRBV6-3,TRBD1
CASSGGLAGGHYEQYF,TRBJ2-7,TRBV5-5,TRBD2
CSATNPGDARDTQYF,TRBJ2-3,TRBV20-1,-